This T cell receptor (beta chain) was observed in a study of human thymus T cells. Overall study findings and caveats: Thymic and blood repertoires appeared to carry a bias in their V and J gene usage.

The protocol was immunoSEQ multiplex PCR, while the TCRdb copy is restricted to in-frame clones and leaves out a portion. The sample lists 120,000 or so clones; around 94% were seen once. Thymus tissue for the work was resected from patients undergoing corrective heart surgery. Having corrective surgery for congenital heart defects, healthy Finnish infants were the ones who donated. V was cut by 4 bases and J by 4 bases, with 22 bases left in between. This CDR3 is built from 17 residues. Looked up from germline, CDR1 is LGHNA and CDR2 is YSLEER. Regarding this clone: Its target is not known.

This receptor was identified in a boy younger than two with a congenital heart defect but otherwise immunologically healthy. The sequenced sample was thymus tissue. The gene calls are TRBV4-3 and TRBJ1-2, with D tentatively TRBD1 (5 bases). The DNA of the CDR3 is TGCGCCAGCAGCCCAGTTTCCCCTGGGACTGCACCCTATGGCTACACCTTC. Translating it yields CASSPVSPGTAPYGYTF.